This is a list of T cell receptor beta chains from one sample in a study of metastatic and nonmetastatic thyroid tumors. MiXCR was used by TCRdb to re-call the PCR reads. Found here are tens of thousands of clones, about 15% of them singletons; the top ten hold 2.5% to 3.5%. The sequenced sample was blood. The source of these receptors is a female donor with papillary thyroid cancer or a benign thyroid nodule (not recorded which). Some clones in this sample may be carry-over from other donors' samples. Both conserved end residues are part of each CDR3. The order of the fields is V gene, clone size, D gene, J gene, CDR3 protein, CDR3 DNA. The D gene is left open where the match is weak. Clone size is given for some rows only: seen once, a few or many times, or a class if the clone is expanded.

V gene: TRBV6-1; clone size: many; D gene: TRBD1; J gene: TRBJ1-4; CDR3 protein: CASSRRRQGAGANEKLFF; CDR3 DNA: TGTGCCAGCAGCCGCCGGCGACAGGGGGCAGGGGCTAATGAAAAACTGTTTTTT
V gene: TRBV7-6; clone size: many; D gene: -; J gene: TRBJ2-3; CDR3 protein: CASSPVGDTQYF; CDR3 DNA: TGTGCCAGCAGCCCGGTAGGGGATACGCAGTATTTT
V gene: TRBV20-1; clone size: many; D gene: -; J gene: TRBJ2-5; CDR3 protein: CSAPLNVGQETQYF; CDR3 DNA: TGCAGTGCTCCCTTGAATGTAGGCCAAGAGACCCAGTACTTC
V gene: TRBV2; clone size: many; D gene: -; J gene: TRBJ2-4; CDR3 protein: CASSGVRAKNIQYF; CDR3 DNA: TGTGCCAGCAGTGGAGTACGTGCCAAAAACATTCAGTACTTC
V gene: TRBV7-2; clone size: many; D gene: -; J gene: TRBJ2-4; CDR3 protein: CAIDTGGNIQYF; CDR3 DNA: TGTGCCATTGACACAGGTGGAAACATTCAGTACTTC
V gene: TRBV6-1; clone size: medium-sized; D gene: TRBD1; J gene: TRBJ1-2; CDR3 protein: CASSEAGTEFYGYTF; CDR3 DNA: TGTGCCAGCAGTGAAGCGGGGACAGAATTCTATGGCTACACCTTC
V gene: TRBV20-1; clone size: many; D gene: -; J gene: TRBJ2-7; CDR3 protein: CSAGHNPTYEQYF; CDR3 DNA: TGCAGTGCTGGACATAACCCAACCTACGAGCAGTACTTC
V gene: TRBV27; clone size: many; D gene: TRBD1; J gene: TRBJ1-5; CDR3 protein: CASSLYRDRYGNQPQHF; CDR3 DNA: TGTGCCAGCAGTTTATATCGGGACAGGTATGGCAATCAGCCCCAGCATTTT
V gene: TRBV28; clone size: few; D gene: -; J gene: TRBJ1-5; CDR3 protein: CASRPPVVSNQPQHF; CDR3 DNA: TGTGCCAGCAGACCCCCCGTGGTGAGCAATCAGCCCCAGCATTTT
V gene: TRBV27; clone size: many; D gene: -; J gene: TRBJ2-2; CDR3 protein: CASSLSHGELFF; CDR3 DNA: TGTGCCAGCAGTTTAAGTCACGGGGAGCTGTTTTTT
V gene: TRBV4-2; clone size: many; D gene: -; J gene: TRBJ2-5; CDR3 protein: CASSQTQDRQETQYF; CDR3 DNA: TGTGCCAGCAGTCAAACCCAGGACAGACAAGAGACCCAGTACTTC
V gene: TRBV15; clone size: many; D gene: -; J gene: TRBJ2-2; CDR3 protein: CATSREWAGELFF; CDR3 DNA: TGTGCCACCAGCAGAGAGTGGGCCGGGGAGCTGTTTTTT
V gene: TRBV7-9; clone size: many; D gene: -; J gene: TRBJ2-6; CDR3 protein: CASSLSGLGANVLTF; CDR3 DNA: TGTGCCAGCAGCTTATCGGGGCTGGGGGCCAACGTCCTGACTTTC
V gene: TRBV7-8; clone size: many; D gene: TRBD1; J gene: TRBJ1-6; CDR3 protein: CASSPDRVGSPLHF; CDR3 DNA: TGTGCCAGCAGCCCGGACAGGGTTGGTTCACCCCTCCACTTT
V gene: TRBV4-1; clone size: medium-sized; D gene: TRBD2; J gene: TRBJ2-1; CDR3 protein: CASSRLRPGLAGDNEQFF; CDR3 DNA: TGCGCCAGCAGCCGCCTAAGGCCGGGACTAGCGGGAGACAATGAGCAGTTCTTC
V gene: TRBV3-1; clone size: -; D gene: TRBD2; J gene: TRBJ2-1; CDR3 protein: CASSHDRVAGGSGNEQFF; CDR3 DNA: TGTGCCAGCAGCCATGATCGGGTAGCGGGAGGATCTGGCAATGAGCAGTTCTTC
V gene: TRBV20-1; clone size: -; D gene: TRBD2; J gene: TRBJ2-7; CDR3 protein: CSAGLALYNEQYF; CDR3 DNA: TGCAGTGCGGGACTAGCCTTGTACAACGAGCAGTACTTC
V gene: TRBV24-1; clone size: many; D gene: TRBD1; J gene: TRBJ2-3; CDR3 protein: CATSGQGADTQYF; CDR3 DNA: TGTGCCACCAGTGGGCAGGGGGCAGATACGCAGTATTTT
V gene: TRBV28; clone size: few; D gene: TRBD2; J gene: TRBJ2-3; CDR3 protein: CASSYLSGGSTDTQYF; CDR3 DNA: TGTGCCAGCAGTTATTTGAGCGGGGGAAGCACAGATACGCAGTATTTT
V gene: TRBV11-2; clone size: -; D gene: TRBD1; J gene: TRBJ2-5; CDR3 protein: CASGRPGQWKKETQYF; CDR3 DNA: TGTGCCAGCGGCCGTCCGGGACAGTGGAAAAAAGAGACCCAGTACTTC
V gene: TRBV25-1; clone size: many; D gene: TRBD2; J gene: TRBJ2-5; CDR3 protein: CASRRTSGRGTQYF; CDR3 DNA: TGTGCCAGCCGACGGACTAGCGGGAGGGGGACCCAGTACTTC
V gene: TRBV3-1; clone size: few; D gene: -; J gene: TRBJ1-2; CDR3 protein: CSSSHSSGCYGYTF; CDR3 DNA: TGTTCCAGCAGCCATAGCTCAGGGTGCTATGGCTACACCTTC
V gene: TRBV6-1; clone size: many; D gene: -; J gene: TRBJ1-4; CDR3 protein: CASTSLELGYEKLFF; CDR3 DNA: TGTGCCAGCACCAGCTTGGAACTAGGGTATGAAAAACTGTTTTTT
V gene: TRBV24-1; clone size: -; D gene: TRBD2; J gene: TRBJ2-7; CDR3 protein: CATSDLGTSGRVYEQYF; CDR3 DNA: TGTGCCACCAGTGACCTCGGGACTAGCGGGAGGGTGTACGAGCAGTACTTC
V gene: TRBV28; clone size: many; D gene: -; J gene: TRBJ2-7; CDR3 protein: CASSSPDRSYEQYF; CDR3 DNA: TGTGCCAGCAGTTCACCGGACAGATCCTACGAGCAGTACTTC
V gene: TRBV20-1; clone size: many; D gene: TRBD1; J gene: TRBJ1-1; CDR3 protein: CSARGIRQGPHQAFF; CDR3 DNA: TGCAGTGCTAGGGGAATAAGACAGGGGCCTCACCAGGCTTTCTTT
V gene: TRBV7-9; clone size: many; D gene: TRBD1; J gene: TRBJ1-1; CDR3 protein: CASSLGQGNTEAFF; CDR3 DNA: TGTGCCAGCAGCTTAGGACAGGGTAACACTGAAGCTTTCTTT
V gene: TRBV6-2/TRBV6-3; clone size: many; D gene: -; J gene: TRBJ2-1; CDR3 protein: CASSSYGEQFF; CDR3 DNA: TGTGCCAGCAGTTCGTATGGTGAGCAGTTCTTC
V gene: TRBV19; clone size: -; D gene: TRBD1; J gene: TRBJ2-3; CDR3 protein: CASSIFGTGDLLYTDTQYF; CDR3 DNA: TGTGCCAGTAGTATTTTCGGGACAGGGGACCTTTTATACACAGATACGCAGTATTTT
V gene: TRBV6-1; clone size: many; D gene: -; J gene: TRBJ2-3; CDR3 protein: CASSRHSGTQYF; CDR3 DNA: TGTGCCAGCAGTCGTCACAGTGGTACGCAGTATTTT
V gene: TRBV11-2; clone size: -; D gene: TRBD2; J gene: TRBJ2-7; CDR3 protein: CASSLILAGGLGYEQYF; CDR3 DNA: TGTGCCAGCAGCTTGATTTTAGCGGGAGGGTTGGGTTACGAGCAGTACTTC
V gene: TRBV6-1; clone size: -; D gene: -; J gene: TRBJ2-1; CDR3 protein: CASIEATRSFLDEQFF; CDR3 DNA: TGTGCCAGCATTGAGGCTACAAGATCTTTCCTCGATGAGCAGTTCTTC
V gene: TRBV20-1; clone size: -; D gene: TRBD1; J gene: TRBJ1-3; CDR3 protein: CSAPRTGERNTIYF; CDR3 DNA: TGCAGTGCTCCACGGACAGGGGAAAGGAACACCATATATTTT
V gene: TRBV6-2/TRBV6-3; clone size: few; D gene: -; J gene: TRBJ1-6; CDR3 protein: CASSYTTGSNSPLHF; CDR3 DNA: TGTGCCAGCAGTTACACTACAGGATCGAATTCACCCCTCCACTTT
V gene: TRBV7-2; clone size: medium-sized; D gene: -; J gene: TRBJ1-6; CDR3 protein: CASSYGQSSYNSPLHF; CDR3 DNA: TGTGCCAGCAGCTATGGACAGAGCTCCTATAATTCACCCCTCCACTTT
V gene: TRBV4-2; clone size: once; D gene: -; J gene: TRBJ2-6; CDR3 protein: CASSQYDSSGANVLTF; CDR3 DNA: TGTGCCAGCAGCCAATATGACAGCTCTGGGGCCAACGTCCTGACTTTC
V gene: TRBV28; clone size: medium-sized; D gene: TRBD1; J gene: TRBJ1-2; CDR3 protein: CASYKPFGTGWDYGYTF; CDR3 DNA: TGTGCCAGCTACAAGCCTTTCGGGACAGGCTGGGACTATGGCTACACCTTC
V gene: TRBV11-3; clone size: once; D gene: -; J gene: TRBJ1-2; CDR3 protein: CASSLDIRTVTYCSTF; CDR3 DNA: TGTGCCAGCAGCTTAGATATAAGGACAGTGACATATTGCTCCACCTTC
V gene: TRBV30; clone size: -; D gene: -; J gene: TRBJ1-5; CDR3 protein: CAWNSVGQPQHF; CDR3 DNA: TGTGCCTGGAATAGTGTTGGTCAGCCCCAGCATTTT
V gene: TRBV19; clone size: -; D gene: -; J gene: TRBJ2-7; CDR3 protein: CASCKGTKGEQYF; CDR3 DNA: TGTGCCAGTTGTAAAGGGACGAAGGGCGAGCAGTACTTC
V gene: TRBV11-2; clone size: many; D gene: -; J gene: TRBJ2-5; CDR3 protein: CASSLYVQETQYF; CDR3 DNA: TGTGCCAGCAGCCTCTATGTGCAAGAGACCCAGTACTTC
V gene: TRBV19; clone size: -; D gene: TRBD2; J gene: TRBJ2-1; CDR3 protein: CANSWGIAGVNEQFF; CDR3 DNA: TGTGCCAATAGTTGGGGAATAGCGGGAGTCAATGAGCAGTTCTTC
V gene: TRBV30; clone size: -; D gene: TRBD2; J gene: TRBJ2-7; CDR3 protein: CAWSLWTSGSSYEQYF; CDR3 DNA: TGTGCCTGGAGTCTCTGGACTAGCGGGAGCTCCTACGAGCAGTACTTC
V gene: TRBV27; clone size: many; D gene: TRBD2; J gene: TRBJ2-1; CDR3 protein: CASSQTSGGPLEQFF; CDR3 DNA: TGTGCCAGCAGCCAGACTAGCGGGGGCCCTCTGGAGCAGTTCTTC
V gene: TRBV20-1; clone size: many; D gene: -; J gene: TRBJ2-5; CDR3 protein: CSGSLAEETQYF; CDR3 DNA: TGCAGTGGTAGTTTAGCGGAAGAGACCCAGTACTTC
V gene: TRBV28; clone size: few; D gene: -; J gene: TRBJ1-6; CDR3 protein: CTSSLGRSHLHF; CDR3 DNA: TGTACCAGCAGTCTCGGGCGTTCACACCTCCACTTT
V gene: TRBV28; clone size: few; D gene: -; J gene: TRBJ2-7; CDR3 protein: CASSFLGGNPYEQYF; CDR3 DNA: TGTGCCAGCAGTTTTCTAGGAGGGAACCCCTACGAGCAGTACTTC
V gene: TRBV20-1; clone size: -; D gene: TRBD1; J gene: TRBJ1-1; CDR3 protein: CSARPGQGHTEAFF; CDR3 DNA: TGCAGTGCTAGACCCGGACAGGGCCACACTGAAGCTTTCTTT
V gene: TRBV6-1; clone size: many; D gene: -; J gene: TRBJ2-1; CDR3 protein: CASRLRLPLDNEQFF; CDR3 DNA: TGTGCCAGCAGGCTCAGGCTCCCCCTCGACAATGAGCAGTTCTTC
V gene: TRBV5-1; clone size: many; D gene: TRBD1; J gene: TRBJ2-1; CDR3 protein: CASSSKLQGANEQFF; CDR3 DNA: TGCGCCAGCAGCTCAAAACTACAGGGGGCGAATGAGCAGTTCTTC
V gene: TRBV18; clone size: many; D gene: -; J gene: TRBJ2-1; CDR3 protein: CASSPGAPRSEQFF; CDR3 DNA: TGTGCCAGCTCACCAGGGGCCCCAAGGAGTGAGCAGTTCTTC
V gene: TRBV19; clone size: many; D gene: -; J gene: TRBJ2-1; CDR3 protein: CASSYNPGASYNEQFF; CDR3 DNA: TGTGCCAGTAGTTACAACCCCGGGGCCTCCTACAATGAGCAGTTCTTC
V gene: TRBV28; clone size: -; D gene: TRBD1; J gene: TRBJ2-5; CDR3 protein: CATSHPQGTKQEIQYF; CDR3 DNA: TGTGCCACCTCACACCCACAGGGGACAAAGCAAGAGATCCAGTACTTC
V gene: TRBV7-2; clone size: many; D gene: -; J gene: TRBJ2-2; CDR3 protein: CASSLGGAPTGELFF; CDR3 DNA: TGTGCCAGCAGCTTAGGAGGGGCGCCAACCGGGGAGCTGTTTTTT
V gene: TRBV5-4; clone size: many; D gene: -; J gene: TRBJ1-1; CDR3 protein: CASSLGGGTMNTEAFF; CDR3 DNA: TGTGCCAGCTCACTTGGGGGGGGCACTATGAACACTGAAGCTTTCTTT
V gene: TRBV19; clone size: -; D gene: -; J gene: TRBJ1-6; CDR3 protein: CASSIKGGLGSPLHF; CDR3 DNA: TGTGCCAGTAGTATCAAGGGTGGCTTGGGTTCACCCCTCCACTTT
V gene: TRBV3-1; clone size: many; D gene: TRBD1; J gene: TRBJ1-6; CDR3 protein: CASSQWTGGGPSPLHF; CDR3 DNA: TGTGCCAGCAGCCAGTGGACAGGAGGGGGACCTTCACCCCTCCACTTT